One and the same sample provided the 26 T cell receptor beta chains below, sequenced in a study of blood T cells in healthy people across ages. The use of a sample-barcoded 5' primer and a J-beta primer mix characterized a second PCR of about 7 to 12 cycles. TCRdb fed the 5' RACE reads into MiXCR, producing one record per CDR3 protein. This sample carries fewer than 2 million distinct CDR3 sequences, about two fifths of them seen once, and the ten largest clones take roughly 24%. Sequencing was performed on blood. The origin of the receptors is a human donor in good health.

This chain connects TRBV29-1 to TRBJ2-5; either TRBD1 or TRBD2 may fit D (6 bases each). CDR3 length equals 19 residues. Per germline, CDR1 SQVTM and CDR2 ANQGSEA. The ends were cut back, 4 bases at V and 2 bases at J, with 29 bases in the middle. This chain's CDR3 is CSVGDPVRIRGGIQETQYF. The CDR3 nucleotides are TGCAGCGTTGGAGATCCGGTGAGGATTAGAGGGGGGATACAAGAGACCCAGTACTTC.

This clonotype has a handful of counts. This chain connects TRBV12-3 or TRBV12-4 to TRBJ2-7; the match to TRBD1 covers 7 bases. This CDR3 spans 14 amino acids. V gave up 3 bases and J gave up 2 bases; unmatched junction bases: 4. The CDR3 is CASSFGTVPYEQYF. The CDR3 DNA reads TGTGCCAGCAGTTTCGGGACAGTTCCCTACGAGCAGTACTTC.

There are a few counts of this clonotype. The J gene is TRBJ2-5, the V gene TRBV20-1; D is possibly TRBD1 (5 bases). Germline loops: CDR1 DFQATT, CDR2 SNEGSKA (reference sequence). This CDR3 contains 12 residues. Trimming pared 3 bases from V and 4 bases from J, leaving 9 bases between. The CDR3 DNA sequence: TGCAGTGCTAGCAGGGCTGGAGAGACCCAGTACTTC. Encoded protein: CSASRAGETQYF.

In this sample, this clonotype turned up a few times. The chain has TRBV20-1 and TRBJ2-7; 8 nucleotides line up with TRBD2. Losses at the gene ends were 5 bases for V and 0 bases for J; bases not matched to a gene: 6. In germline, CDR1 is DFQATT, CDR2 SNEGSKA (reference sequence). The length of the CDR3 is 14 residues. The CDR3 region is CSALKSGSSYEQYF. CDR3 DNA sequence: TGCAGTGCTCTCAAAAGCGGGAGCTCCTACGAGCAGTACTTC.

The CDR3, as DNA: TGTGCCAGCAGCGCCGGGACAGGGATTCAGCCCCAGCATTTT. Translation: CASSAGTGIQPQHF. The chain has TRBV9 and TRBJ1-5; TRBD1 matches 9 bases. CDR1 and CDR2 from the germline V gene are SGDLS and YYNGEE. The CDR3 runs to 14 residues. Losses at the gene ends were 3 bases for V and 6 bases for J; bases not matched to a gene: 4.

The chain carries TRBV29-1 and TRBJ2-7; D may be TRBD1 (7 bases). The J call is uncertain, as TRBJ2-5 better fits the DNA end. From germline, CDR1 is SQVTM and CDR2 ANQGSEA. The CDR3 runs to 13 residues. This CDR3 is CSGRGRFGETQYF. CDR3 DNA: TGCAGCGGCAGGGGGAGGTTTGGGGAGACCCAGTACTTC.

The V and J genes are TRBV7-8 and TRBJ2-7; no clear D. TRBJ2-5 matches the DNA end more closely, so the J call is doubtful. The V gene's germline CDR1 is SGHVS and CDR2 FQNEAQ. This CDR3 is 14 amino acids long. The CDR3: CASSLARLKETQYF. CDR3 in DNA: TGTGCCAGCAGCTTAGCCCGGCTAAAAGAGACCCAGTACTTC.

This sequence joins TRBV20-1 and TRBJ2-5; TRBD2 aligns across 7 bases. Germline CDR1 is DFQATT and CDR2 is SNEGSKA (reference sequence). The CDR3 loop spans 15 amino acids. Germline trimming cut 3 bases from V and 5 bases from J; bases unmatched to any gene: 12. This CDR3 reads CSARDRTGGGETQYF. The CDR3 coding sequence is TGCAGTGCTAGGGACCGGACTGGCGGGGGTGAGACCCAGTACTTC.

The V gene is TRBV12-3 or TRBV12-4, the J gene TRBJ1-6; a possible D gene is TRBD1 (6 bases). Trimming removed 6 bases at V and 8 bases at J, with 14 bases between. This CDR3 has 14 amino acids. In DNA, the CDR3 is TGTGCCAGCAGCCTAAGGGCAGGGGATTCACCCCTCCACTTT. Its translation: CASSLRAGDSPLHF.

The chain combines TRBV28 with TRBJ1-2; no definite D call. Between the trimmed V and J ends, which lost 7 bases and 8 bases, there was a span of 26 bases. CDR1 and CDR2 from the germline V gene are MDHEN and SYDVKM. The CDR3 sequence is 16 residues long. The CDR3 region is CASIPRSLPGMGGYTF. In DNA form, the CDR3 reads TGTGCCAGCATACCCCGGAGTTTACCCGGGATGGGGGGCTACACCTTC.

This clonotype was observed a handful of times. The CDR3 reads CASSLFTGSSGNTIYF. The CDR3 DNA reads as TGTGCCAGCAGCCTCTTCACAGGGTCTTCGGGAAACACCATATATTTT. The genes are TRBV5-6 and TRBJ1-3, with a tentative D call TRBD1 (6 bases). The CDR3 is made up of 16 amino acids. V shed 4 bases and J shed 4 bases, with 18 bases lying between them. The germline V gene has CDR1 SGHDT and CDR2 YYEEEE.

This clonotype was detected only a few times. The J gene is TRBJ2-5, the V gene TRBV12-3 or TRBV12-4; possibly TRBD1 for D (5 bases). Trimming pared 6 bases from V and 0 bases from J, leaving 8 bases between. This CDR3 region has 13 residues. CDR3 sequence reads: CASSTGDQETQYF. The CDR3 nucleotides are TGTGCCAGCAGCACAGGAGACCAAGAGACCCAGTACTTC.

As regards this clonotype: One end of the junction fails to match germline, which may point to a read error. J is TRBJ2-7 and V is TRBV5-5; D is tentatively TRBD1 or TRBD2 (5 bases each). Per the germline V gene, CDR1 is SGHKS and CDR2 is YYEKEE (reference sequence). CDR3 length: 18 residues. The CDR3 sequence: CASSFPPAGRISSYERYF. The CDR3 DNA follows: TGTGCCAGCAGCTTCCCTCCGGCAGGGAGAATAAGCTCCTACGAGCGGTACTTC.

This rearrangement joins TRBV6-1 to TRBJ1-2; 9 bases line up with TRBD1. The germline V gene encodes CDR1 MNHNS and CDR2 SASEGT. The V gene end was trimmed by 7 bases and the J gene end by 6 bases; junction bases not matched to a gene: 9. The CDR3 has 14 amino acids. CDR3 residues: CASMLLGTGNGYTF. The CDR3 nucleotides are TGTGCCAGCATGCTTCTCGGGACAGGGAATGGCTACACCTTC.

This clonotype came up a few times. The CDR3 is CSASQFSSQVGTQYF. CDR3 DNA sequence: TGCAGTGCCTCGCAGTTTAGCAGTCAAGTGGGGACCCAGTACTTC. The chain couples TRBV20-1 to TRBJ2-5; the D is unclear. CDR1 DFQATT and CDR2 SNEGSKA come from the germline V gene (reference sequence). With 6 bases removed from V and 7 bases from J, the gap between germline ends came to 24 bases. This CDR3 is built from 15 residues.

The chain is built from TRBV2 and TRBJ2-7, with a weak D call TRBD1 (6 bases). Per the germline V gene, CDR1 is SNHLY and CDR2 is FYNNEI. The V end was cut by 8 bases, the J end by 5 bases, with 10 bases between. The CDR3 spans 11 residues. CDR3 nucleotide sequence: TGTGCCAGCGACAGGCACAACGAGCAGTACTTC. The encoded protein is CASDRHNEQYF.

To note about this clonotype: Possible read error: a much larger clone is one base away. This sequence joins TRBV5-1 and TRBJ2-6; 9 bases map to TRBD2. The CDR3 runs 16 residues. CDR1 is SGHRS and CDR2 is YFSETQ in the germline V gene. The CDR3 loop is CASSSTGVAGANVRTF. The CDR3, as DNA: TGCGCCAGCAGCTCTACAGGGGTAGCGGGGGCCAACGTCCGGACTTTC.

The V call is TRBV27, the J call TRBJ2-6; TRBD1 aligns across 9 bases. J was trimmed by 0 bases and V by 2 bases; bases with no gene match: 5. The CDR3 extends over 18 amino acids. Germline CDR1 reads MNHEY; CDR2 reads SMNVEV (reference sequence). For the CDR3, the DNA is TGTGCCAGCAGTTTAGGCGGACAGGGGCGCTCTGGGGCCAACGTCCTGACTTTC. Amino acid sequence: CASSLGGQGRSGANVLTF.

This chain connects TRBV10-3 to TRBJ2-1; 7 bases align to TRBD1. Trimming cost V 4 bases and J 0 bases; bases outside gene matches: 12. There are 18 residues in the CDR3. Germline-derived CDR1 and CDR2 are ENHRY and SYGVKD. The CDR3 loop is CAISGSGTVTSSYNEQFF. DNA of the CDR3: TGTGCCATCAGTGGTTCCGGGACAGTGACCAGCTCCTACAATGAGCAGTTCTTC.

This chain connects TRBV12-3 or TRBV12-4 to TRBJ2-5; D is perhaps TRBD2 (6 bases). V lost 6 bases to trimming and J lost 4 bases, with 12 bases between them. The CDR3 is 13 amino acids. The CDR3 region has the DNA TGTGCCAGCAGGAAGACTAGGAGAGAGACCCAGTACTTC. Translation: CASRKTRRETQYF.

V usage is TRBV12-3 or TRBV12-4 and J usage is TRBJ1-5, with D possibly matching TRBD1 (5 bases). Trimming took 3 bases from V and 2 from J, leaving 8 bases between them. The CDR3 loop spans 14 amino acids. CDR3 protein: CASSFEQGNQPQHF. CDR3 nucleotide sequence: TGTGCCAGCAGTTTCGAACAGGGCAATCAGCCCCAGCATTTT.

The table lists this clonotype with a few counts. The rearrangement links TRBV7-6 to TRBJ2-7; D gene unclear. This CDR3 comprises 14 residues. Trimming removed 5 bases from V and 2 bases from J, with 13 bases in between. Germline-derived CDR1 and CDR2 are SGHVS and FNYEAQ. The CDR3 loop reads CASSTETPPYEQYF. CDR3 in DNA: TGTGCCAGCAGCACGGAGACACCCCCCTACGAGCAGTACTTC.

V usage is TRBV5-1 and J usage is TRBJ2-5; the D is unclear. In germline, CDR1 is SGHRS, CDR2 YFSETQ. V lost 0 bases and J lost 1, with 10 bases in between. This CDR3 comprises 15 residues. The CDR3 loop is CASSLANGFQETQYF. The CDR3 coding sequence is TGCGCCAGCAGCTTGGCCAACGGATTCCAAGAGACCCAGTACTTC.

This clonotype has only a few counts. The chain combines TRBV20-1 with TRBJ1-2; 7 nucleotides line up with TRBD1. The CDR3 extends over 14 amino acids. CDR1 and CDR2 (germline): DFQATT, SNEGSKA (reference sequence). J gave up 2 bases and V 6 bases, and 9 bases lay outside the gene matches. As DNA, the CDR3 is TGCAGTGCGGCCGAGGAGGGGGCGAACTATGGCTACACCTTC. Translation: CSAAEEGANYGYTF.

The chain employs TRBV9 and TRBJ2-3; D gene unclear. Germline lookup yields CDR1 SGDLS and CDR2 YYNGEE. Trimming removed 7 bases at V and 1 base at J, with 10 bases between. The CDR3 contains 13 residues. The CDR3 sequence is CASGNGRTDTQYF. Here the CDR3 DNA reads TGTGCCAGCGGTAACGGGCGCACAGATACGCAGTATTTT.

The J gene is TRBJ2-7, the V gene TRBV5-1, with D maybe TRBD1 (6 bases). This CDR3 is built from 14 residues. V was clipped by 2 bases and J by 2 bases, with 11 bases between them. Germline CDR1 is SGHRS and CDR2 is YFSETQ. The CDR3 spells CASSFTGTPYEQYF. For the CDR3, the DNA is TGCGCCAGCAGCTTTACAGGGACCCCCTACGAGCAGTACTTC.